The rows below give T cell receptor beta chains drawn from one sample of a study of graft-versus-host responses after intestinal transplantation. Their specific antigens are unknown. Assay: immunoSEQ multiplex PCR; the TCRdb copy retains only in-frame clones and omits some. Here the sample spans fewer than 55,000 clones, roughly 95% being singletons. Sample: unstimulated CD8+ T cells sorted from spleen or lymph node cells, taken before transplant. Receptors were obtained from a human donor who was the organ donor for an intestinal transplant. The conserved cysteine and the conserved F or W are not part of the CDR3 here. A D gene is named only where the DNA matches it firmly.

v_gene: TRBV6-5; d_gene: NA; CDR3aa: ASSRAGALNEKLF
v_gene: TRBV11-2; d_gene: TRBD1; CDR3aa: ASSLGQGDYGYT
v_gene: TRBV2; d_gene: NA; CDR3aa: ASSLTYANTDTQY
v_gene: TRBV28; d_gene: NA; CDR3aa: ASSFFGENTGELF
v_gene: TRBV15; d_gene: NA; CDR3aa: ATSSPTRGEEKLF
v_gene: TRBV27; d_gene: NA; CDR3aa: ASSLLGGSYEQY
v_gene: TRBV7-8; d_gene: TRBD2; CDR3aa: ASSLVDPGLAGGISTDTQY
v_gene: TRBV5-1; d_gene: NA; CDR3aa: ASSLGAAGSSYNEQF
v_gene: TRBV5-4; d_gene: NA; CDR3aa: ASSWSSAGAEKLF
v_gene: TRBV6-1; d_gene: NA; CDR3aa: ASSEGYEQY
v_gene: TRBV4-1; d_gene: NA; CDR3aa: ASSQDLSNEQF
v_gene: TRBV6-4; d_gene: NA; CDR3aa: ASSSGANVLT
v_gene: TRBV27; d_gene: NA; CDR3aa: ASSSRTALGFYEQY
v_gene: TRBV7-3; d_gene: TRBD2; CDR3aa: ASAMGLAGPNEQF
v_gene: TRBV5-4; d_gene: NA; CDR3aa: ASTGTHTEAF
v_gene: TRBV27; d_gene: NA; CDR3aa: ASSLSFGPRV
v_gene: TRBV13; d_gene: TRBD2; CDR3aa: ASSPLTSGWPKNIQY
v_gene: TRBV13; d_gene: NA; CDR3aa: ASSPWGAGARNEQY
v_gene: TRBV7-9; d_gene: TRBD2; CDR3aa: ASSSTSGPSYEQY
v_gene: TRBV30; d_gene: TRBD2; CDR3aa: AWSDLAGGRRSYNEQF
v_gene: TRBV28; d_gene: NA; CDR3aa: ASSSAELNTEAF
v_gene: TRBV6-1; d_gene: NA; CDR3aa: ASVDVFKSQPQH
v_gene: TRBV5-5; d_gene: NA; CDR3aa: ASSLWTPDEQF
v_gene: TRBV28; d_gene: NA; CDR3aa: ASSLFDGGLYEQY
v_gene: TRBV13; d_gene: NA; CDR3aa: ASSYRASNQPQH
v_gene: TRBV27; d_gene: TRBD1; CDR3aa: ASRGTGLSSGANVLT
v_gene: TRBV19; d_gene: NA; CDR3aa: ASSILLGRKETQY
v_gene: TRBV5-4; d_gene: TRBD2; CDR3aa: ATPGGSGGSNTGELF
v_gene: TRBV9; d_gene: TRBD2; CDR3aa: ASSVGLAVQETQY
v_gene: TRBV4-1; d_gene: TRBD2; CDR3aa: ASSSWTSGGAGTDTQY
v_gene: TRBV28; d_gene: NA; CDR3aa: ASSLPLVVGAEAF
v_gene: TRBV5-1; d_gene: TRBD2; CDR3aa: ASATTSGGTRDTQY
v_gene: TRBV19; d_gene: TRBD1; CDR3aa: ASSHTGGFSYEQY
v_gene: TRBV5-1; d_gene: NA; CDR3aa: ASRGEIVNTGELF
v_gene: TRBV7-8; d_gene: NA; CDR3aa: ASSRGLQADEQF
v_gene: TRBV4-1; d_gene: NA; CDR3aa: ASSSLVSGETQY
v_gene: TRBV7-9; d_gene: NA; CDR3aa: ASSHPVTVNEQY
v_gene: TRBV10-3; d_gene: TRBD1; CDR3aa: AISELTGFYGYT
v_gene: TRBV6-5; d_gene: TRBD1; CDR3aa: ASSDRGGNYGYT
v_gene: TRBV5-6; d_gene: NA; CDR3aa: ASSRDPPLDAGNTIY
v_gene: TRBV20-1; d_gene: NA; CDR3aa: SARLSYEQY
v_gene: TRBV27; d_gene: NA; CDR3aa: ASSFGASNQPQH
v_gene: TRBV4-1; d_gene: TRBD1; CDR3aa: ASSQPSGTGIFNTIY
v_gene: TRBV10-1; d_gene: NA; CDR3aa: ASSVSSSGNEQF
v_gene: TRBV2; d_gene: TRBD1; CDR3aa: ASREGDRLYQPQH
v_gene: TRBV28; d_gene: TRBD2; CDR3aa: ASSLGRDREQY
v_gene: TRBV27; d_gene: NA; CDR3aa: ASSLFPGHNYGYT
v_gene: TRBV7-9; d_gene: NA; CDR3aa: ASDPSGAGSEAF
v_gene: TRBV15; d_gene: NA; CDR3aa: ATSRGGGASTDTQY
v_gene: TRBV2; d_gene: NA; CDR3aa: ASSDRDISGQPQH
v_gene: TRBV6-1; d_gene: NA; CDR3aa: ASSEDRYITGELF
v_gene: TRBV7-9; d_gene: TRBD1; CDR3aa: ASSSGTAEAF
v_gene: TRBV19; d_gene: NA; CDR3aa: ASSITALIRDTQY
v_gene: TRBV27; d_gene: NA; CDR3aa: ASSLLGDSPLH
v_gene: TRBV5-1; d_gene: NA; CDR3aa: ASSSTGPLNTEAF
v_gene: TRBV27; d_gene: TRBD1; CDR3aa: ASTTTGLSNQPQH
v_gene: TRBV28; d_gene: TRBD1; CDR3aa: ASSLGTGVFGEKLF
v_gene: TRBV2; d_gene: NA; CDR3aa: ARSREGGTLREAF
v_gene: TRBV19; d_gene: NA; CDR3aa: ASSMSGNTIY
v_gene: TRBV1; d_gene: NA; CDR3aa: TSRTTARGAGYGYT